This T cell receptor beta chain was profiled in a study of cytomegalovirus exposure and HLA in healthy donors. Study-wide results and limits: A later analysis found that most CMV-associated TCR beta chains appeared HLA-restricted. For presence/absence analyses, sequencing depth was assumed to be roughly uniform across donors. In an earlier analysis, about 87% or about 30%: the productive usage of most TCR beta V segments.

Germline assignment: CDR1 SGHNT and CDR2 YYREEE (reference sequence). V dropped 0 bases and J dropped 1; count of bases not matched to a gene: 5. The CDR3 has 16 residues. Both 60 Vbeta primers and 13 Jbeta primers went into the PCR. Only in-frame clones appear in the TCRdb table, and some are missing; sequencing was by immunoSEQ multiplex PCR. The sample records around 160,000 clones, 75% to 80% being singletons. This clone was counted a few times. Its antigen is not known. V and J are TRBV5-4 and TRBJ2-5, with 8 bases fitting TRBD2. Material for sequencing was PBMCs. The clonotype was recovered from a middle-aged woman in good health and CMV-seropositive. CDR3 nucleotide sequence: TGTGCCAGCAGCTTGGGGGCTAGCGGGTCCCAAGAGACCCAGTACTTC. It encodes CASSLGASGSQETQYF. The variable domain in full, completed from reference TRBV5-4 and TRBJ2-5, reads ETGVTQSPTHLIKTRGQQVTLRCSSQSGHNTVSWYQQALGQGPQFIFQYYREEENGRGNFPPRFSGLQFPNYSSELNVNALELDDSALYLCASSLGASGSQETQYFGPGTRLLVL.